The rows below give T cell receptor beta chains drawn from one sample of a study of chemoradiotherapy in HPV16-positive cancers. The method was immunoSEQ multiplex PCR; TCRdb's version includes in-frame clones alone and lacks a portion of them. The sample comprises 20,000 to 30,000 clones, roughly 94% of which are singletons, and approximately 2.7% rests with the top ten. Sampling was carried out from a patient who underwent chemoradiotherapy. The receptors were gathered from a human donor with HPV-associated anogenital cancer. The CDR3 runs from the conserved cysteine through the conserved F or W. A D gene is named only where the DNA matches it firmly. The size entry is marked missing in some rows and otherwise reads once, few, many or a size class.

>TRBV10-2|TRBD2|NA|TRBJ2-2
TGCGCCAGCAGTGAGGCGGGGGGGTCCGGGGAGCTGTTTTTT
CASSEAGGSGELFF
>TRBV5-1|NA|NA|TRBJ2-5
TGCGCCAGCAGCTCCCAGGGCCAAGAGACCCAGTACTTC
CASSSQGQETQYF
>TRBV29-1|TRBD1|NA|TRBJ2-1
TGCAGCGTTGTCCCCGGACAGGCCTACAATGAGCAGTTCTTC
CSVVPGQAYNEQFF
>TRBV2|TRBD1|NA|TRBJ2-1
TGTGCCAGCAAATCGGGACAGGGGTCCTACAATGAGCAGTTCTTC
CASKSGQGSYNEQFF
>TRBV5-1|TRBD2|NA|TRBJ2-5
TGCGCCAGCAGCGAGACTAGCGGGAGGGCCTTTGAGACCCAGTACTTC
CASSETSGRAFETQYF
>TRBV5-4|NA|NA|TRBJ1-1
TGTGCCAGCAGATCCAATCTGAACACTGAAGCTTTCTTT
CASRSNLNTEAFF
>TRBV7-3|NA|NA|TRBJ1-1
TGTGCCAGCAGCCCGCGCCGGGGGGCTGAAGCTTTCTTT
CASSPRRGAEAFF
>TRBV5-4|TRBD1|NA|TRBJ2-5
TGTGCCAGCAGCCCGGACAGGGCTAGGGAGACCCAGTACTTC
CASSPDRARETQYF
>TRBV28|NA|NA|TRBJ1-2
TGTGCCAGCAGTACCGCGGGGGGGGGATATGGCTACACCTTC
CASSTAGGGYGYTF
>TRBV2|NA|NA|TRBJ2-2
TGTGCCAGCAGTGAGCAGGGGCCGAACACCGGGGAGCTGTTTTTT
CASSEQGPNTGELFF
>TRBV5-1|TRBD1|NA|TRBJ2-1
TGCGCCAGCTCGACAGGGAGCTCCTACAATGAGCAGTTCTTC
CASSTGSSYNEQFF
>TRBV7-2|TRBD1|once|TRBJ1-6
TGTGCCAGCAGCCTCAGGGGGGGTAATTCACCCCTCCACTTT
CASSLRGGNSPLHF
>TRBV6-1|NA|NA|TRBJ1-5
TGTGCCAGCAGTGATAAGGGAGGCGGGTATAGCAATCAGCCCCAGCATTTT
CASSDKGGGYSNQPQHF
>TRBV19|NA|NA|TRBJ2-7
TGTGCCAGTAGTATTCAACGAGGGAGCTCCTACGAGCAGTACTTC
CASSIQRGSSYEQYF
>TRBV6-1|NA|once|TRBJ1-3
TGTGCCAGCAGTGAAGCAGGGTTCTCTGGAAACACCATATATTTT
CASSEAGFSGNTIYF
>TRBV5-8|TRBD1|NA|TRBJ1-3
TGTGCCAGCAGTTCCGGGACAGGACCCTCTGGAAACACCATATATTTT
CASSSGTGPSGNTIYF
>TRBV14|TRBD2|NA|TRBJ2-2
TGTGCCAGCAGCCAACTTAGCGGGAGGGCTACCGGGGAGCTGTTTTTT
CASSQLSGRATGELFF
>TRBV27|NA|NA|TRBJ1-2
TGTGCCAGCAGATGGGGGGGGAACTATGGCTACACCTTC
CASRWGGNYGYTF
>TRBV5-1|NA|NA|TRBJ2-3
TGCGCCAGCAGCTTGAACGGACGGGTCGGGACAGATACGCAGTATTTT
CASSLNGRVGTDTQYF
>TRBV5-6|NA|NA|TRBJ2-1
TGTGCCAGCAGGCATGGGAGTAGCTCCTACAATGAGCAGTTCTTC
CASRHGSSSYNEQFF